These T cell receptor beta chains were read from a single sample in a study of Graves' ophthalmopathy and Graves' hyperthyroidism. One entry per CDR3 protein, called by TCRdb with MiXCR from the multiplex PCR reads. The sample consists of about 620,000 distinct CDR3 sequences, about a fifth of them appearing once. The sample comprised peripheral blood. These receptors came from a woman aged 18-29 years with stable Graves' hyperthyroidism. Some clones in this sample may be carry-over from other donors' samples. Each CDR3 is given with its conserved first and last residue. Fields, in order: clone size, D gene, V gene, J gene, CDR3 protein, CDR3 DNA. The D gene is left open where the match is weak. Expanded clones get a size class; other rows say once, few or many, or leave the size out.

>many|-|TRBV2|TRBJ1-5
CASSEEVRASNQPQHF
TGTGCCAGCAGTGAAGAAGTCAGGGCCAGCAATCAGCCCCAGCATTTT
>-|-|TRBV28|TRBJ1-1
CASSGDFGTEAFF
TGTGCCAGCAGTGGGGATTTCGGCACTGAAGCTTTCTTT
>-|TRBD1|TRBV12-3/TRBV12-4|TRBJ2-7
CAISESEQGAASKHF
TGTGCCATCAGTGAGTCAGAGCAGGGGGCTGCCTCCAAACACTTC
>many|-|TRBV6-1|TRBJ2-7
CASRVGVYEQYF
TGTGCCAGCAGGGTGGGGGTCTACGAGCAGTACTTC
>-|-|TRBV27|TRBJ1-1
CASRRQEYTEAFF
TGTGCCAGCAGGAGACAGGAGTATACTGAAGCTTTCTTT
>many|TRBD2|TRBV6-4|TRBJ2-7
CAPWTSGGAYEQYF
TGTGCCCCATGGACTAGCGGGGGGGCCTACGAGCAGTACTTC
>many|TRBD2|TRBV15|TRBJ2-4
CATSRDPSGGQFQYF
TGTGCCACCAGCAGAGATCCTAGCGGGGGTCAGTTTCAGTACTTC
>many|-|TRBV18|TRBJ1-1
CASSFTYGTEAFF
TGTGCCAGCTCATTCACTTACGGGACTGAAGCTTTCTTT
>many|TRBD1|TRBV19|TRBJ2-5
CASSPSSGTGTQYF
TGTGCCAGTAGTCCCTCCTCAGGGACAGGGACCCAGTACTTC
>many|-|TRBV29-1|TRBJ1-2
CSVDWQGNGYTF
TGCAGCGTTGATTGGCAGGGAAATGGCTACACCTTC
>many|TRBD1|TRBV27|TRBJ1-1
CASRTTGGNTEAFF
TGTGCCAGCAGGACCACAGGGGGGAACACTGAAGCTTTCTTT
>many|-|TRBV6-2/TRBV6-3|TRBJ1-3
CASSRSNTGNTIYF
TGTGCCAGCAGTCGATCAAATACTGGAAACACCATATATTTT
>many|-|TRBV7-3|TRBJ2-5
CASSPGRGVQETQYF
TGTGCCAGCAGCCCCGGTAGGGGGGTCCAAGAGACCCAGTACTTC
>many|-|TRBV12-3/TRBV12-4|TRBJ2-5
CASSFQRETQYF
TGTGCCAGCAGTTTCCAGCGAGAGACCCAGTACTTC
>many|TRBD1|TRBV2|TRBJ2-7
CATRGSPGEQYF
TGTGCCACCAGGGGGTCTCCCGGCGAGCAGTACTTC
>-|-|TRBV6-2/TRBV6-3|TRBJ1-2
CASNEGYYGYTF
TGTGCCAGCAATGAGGGCTACTATGGCTACACCTTC
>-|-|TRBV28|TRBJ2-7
CASSTEWVRNEQYF
TGTGCCAGCAGTACCGAGTGGGTGAGGAACGAGCAGTACTTC
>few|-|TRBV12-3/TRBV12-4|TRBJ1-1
CASILGGVNTEAFF
TGTGCCAGCATTCTGGGCGGCGTGAACACTGAAGCTTTCTTT
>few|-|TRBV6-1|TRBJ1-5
CASSEEIGQPQHF
TGTGCCAGCAGTGAGGAAATAGGTCAGCCCCAGCATTTT
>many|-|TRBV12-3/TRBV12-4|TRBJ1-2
CASSSSASGYTF
TGTGCCAGCAGTTCGTCGGCCTCCGGCTACACCTTC
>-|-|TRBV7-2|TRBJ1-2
CASSFAGHGVSGYTF
TGTGCCAGCAGCTTCGCGGGACACGGAGTAAGCGGCTACACCTTC
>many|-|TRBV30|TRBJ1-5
CAWSPQGNQPQHF
TGTGCCTGGAGTCCACAAGGCAATCAGCCCCAGCATTTT
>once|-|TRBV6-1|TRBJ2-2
CASSPGSVGELFF
TGTGCCAGCAGCCCAGGGAGTGTGGGGGAGCTGTTTTTT
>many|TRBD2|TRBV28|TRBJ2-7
CASSSRGLAGPREQYF
TGTGCCAGCAGTTCTCGGGGACTAGCGGGACCCCGCGAGCAGTACTTC
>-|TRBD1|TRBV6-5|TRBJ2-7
CASSYSPGQEAEQYF
TGTGCCAGCAGTTATTCACCGGGACAGGAGGCCGAGCAGTACTTC
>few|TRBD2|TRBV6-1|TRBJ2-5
CASKPRASGVLETQYF
TGTGCCAGCAAGCCCCGGGCTAGCGGGGTGTTAGAGACCCAGTACTTC
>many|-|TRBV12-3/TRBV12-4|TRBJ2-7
CASRTGLPPYEQYF
TGTGCCAGCAGGACTGGACTACCCCCCTACGAGCAGTACTTC
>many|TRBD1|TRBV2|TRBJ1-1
CASSWTGWNTEAFF
TGTGCCAGCAGTTGGACAGGGTGGAACACTGAAGCTTTCTTT
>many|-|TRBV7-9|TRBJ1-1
CASSLVQGTNTEAFF
TGTGCCAGCAGCTTAGTTCAGGGCACGAACACTGAAGCTTTCTTT
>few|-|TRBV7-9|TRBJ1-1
CAAWTRTNTEAFF
TGTGCCGCGTGGACGCGGACGAACACTGAAGCTTTCTTT
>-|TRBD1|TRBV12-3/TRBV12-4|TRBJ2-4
CASRHRQGSPKNIQYF
TGTGCCAGCAGGCACCGACAGGGGTCTCCCAAAAACATTCAGTACTTC
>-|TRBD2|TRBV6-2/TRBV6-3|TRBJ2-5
CASSYSGSGGGVTQYF
TGTGCCAGCAGTTACTCTGGTAGCGGGGGCGGGGTGACCCAGTACTTC
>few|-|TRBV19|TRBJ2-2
CASSDGTLNTGELFF
TGTGCCAGTAGTGACGGGACACTAAACACCGGGGAGCTGTTTTTT
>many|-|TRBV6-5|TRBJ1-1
CASSYSGIAGNTEAFF
TGTGCCAGCAGTTACTCGGGTATTGCAGGGAACACTGAAGCTTTCTTT
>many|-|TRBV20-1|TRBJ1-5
CSARAEGSGNQPQHF
TGCAGTGCTAGGGCTGAGGGGTCGGGCAATCAGCCCCAGCATTTT
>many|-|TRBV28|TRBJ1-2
CASRPGPLATYGYTF
TGTGCCAGCAGGCCGGGACCCCTCGCGACATATGGCTACACCTTC
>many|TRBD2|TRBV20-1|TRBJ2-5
CSARLAGVETQYF
TGCAGTGCTAGATTAGCGGGAGTAGAGACCCAGTACTTC
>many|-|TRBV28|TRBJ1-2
CASSFTRPNYGYTF
TGTGCCAGCAGTTTCACTAGACCTAACTATGGCTACACCTTC
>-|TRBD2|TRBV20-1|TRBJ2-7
CSAGGKSYEQYF
TGCAGTGCGGGAGGGAAGTCCTACGAGCAGTACTTC
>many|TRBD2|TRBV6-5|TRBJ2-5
CASSSATSGGQETQYF
TGTGCCAGCAGTTCCGCGACTAGCGGGGGCCAAGAGACCCAGTACTTC
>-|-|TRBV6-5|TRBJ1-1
CASSSGTTDTEAFF
TGTGCCAGCAGTTCAGGGACAACCGACACTGAAGCTTTCTTT
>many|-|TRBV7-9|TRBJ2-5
CASSLTWTTQETQYF
TGTGCCAGCAGCCTGACCTGGACTACCCAAGAGACCCAGTACTTC
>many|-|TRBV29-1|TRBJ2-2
CSVETKNTGELFF
TGCAGCGTTGAAACTAAGAACACCGGGGAGCTGTTTTTT
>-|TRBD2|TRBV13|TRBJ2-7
CASSFVISGSAAEQYF
TGTGCCAGCAGCTTTGTGATTAGCGGGAGTGCTGCCGAGCAGTACTTC
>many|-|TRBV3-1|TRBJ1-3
CASSQRWNTIYF
TGTGCCAGCAGCCAAAGATGGAACACCATATATTTT
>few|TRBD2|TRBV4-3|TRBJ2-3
CASSQGVAGRGDTQYF
TGCGCCAGCAGCCAAGGGGTAGCGGGACGGGGAGATACGCAGTATTTT
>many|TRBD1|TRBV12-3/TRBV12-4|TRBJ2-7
CASSTTDRSLDEQYF
TGTGCCAGCAGTACTACGGACAGGTCTCTGGACGAGCAGTACTTC
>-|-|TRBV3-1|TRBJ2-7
CASSQERLLKGHEQYF
TGTGCCAGCAGCCAAGAGAGGCTTTTGAAGGGGCACGAGCAGTACTTC
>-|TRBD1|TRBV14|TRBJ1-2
CASSRTSRDSYGYTF
TGTGCCAGCAGCCGGACATCCCGGGACAGCTATGGCTACACCTTC
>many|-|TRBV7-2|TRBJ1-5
CASSHYNQPQHF
TGTGCCAGCAGCCACTACAATCAGCCCCAGCATTTT
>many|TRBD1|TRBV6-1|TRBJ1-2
CASSPGTGGSYGYTF
TGTGCCAGCAGCCCCGGGACAGGGGGCTCCTATGGCTACACCTTC